This T cell receptor beta chain is from a study of T cell clonotyping in hematopoietic cell transplantation (dated by TCRdb to about 2021). Looking at the study overall: Pretransplant samples from recipients were collected after cytoreduction. In the study, over a hundred blood samples were gathered from over 30 consecutive transplant recipients and their related donors. Recruitment of patients was conducted between late 2015 and January 2017, and follow-up was continued until late 2020 or death. Results and caveats for the whole study, not just this receptor: Recipient TCR diversity fell after transplant, with pathologically expanded clonotypes rising progressively from day 30 to day 180. Donor and pretransplant recipient Inverse Simpson Index values predicted broader posttransplant TCR repertoire diversity. Only a small fraction of recipient repertoires overlapped donor repertoires, with over 97% appearing de novo at the given depth. The sample size was limited, and because cells were not sorted, the contributions of CD4 and CD8 repertoires could not be separated.

The time point label corresponds to: recipient sample about 28 days before transplant, after cytoreduction. Blood samples were obtained from recipients approximately 28 days before transplant and at days 30, 100 and 180 after transplant. Using Nuclei Lysis Solution, genomic DNA was extracted from unfractionated peripheral blood mononuclear cells that were either fresh or cryopreserved. Comment on this clone: The antigen this receptor binds is unknown. No qualities accompany the bases; no much larger clone lies one base away.

The immunoSEQ assay, a bias-controlled multiplex PCR using V- and J-specific primers, was used to amplify TCR beta CDR3 regions from genomic DNA. A proprietary barcode and Illumina adapter sequences were added to the CDR3 amplicons in a second PCR step. An Illumina MiSeq instrument was used to sequence the CDR3 libraries. As for how the authors treated the data: Export and quality control were performed with immunoSEQ Analyzer 3.0, and downstream analyses were performed with R Bioconductor and Immunarch. Only productive rearrangements in the normalized downsampled data set were used to calculate repertoire metrics. In the normalized cohort, a clonotype counted as pathologically expanded if the clonotype was larger than 5 templates. Repertoire diversity was measured with the Inverse Simpson Index. CMV-specificity analyses were carried out on the non-normalized data set to capture all clonotypes. TCRdb obtained this table from immuneACCESS and retained in-frame rearrangements with V and J assigned. These tables miss some clones; where compared with another copy, unresolved V genes account for less than half of the shortfall, and the remainder is unexplained. That table gives V, J and clone size, and the DNA gave D and trimming. The sample contains some 9,600 clones, around nine tenths of them found a single time. The ten largest clones add up to about 15% of the sample.

V lost 1 base and J lost 8 bases, and the count of bases not matched to a germline gene is 6. The CDR1 and CDR2 encoded by the germline V gene are SGHVS and FNYEAQ. Spanning cysteine to phenylalanine, the CDR3 consists of 14 amino acids. Only CDR3 DNA remains: 42 bases, in frame from the first base. The receptor comes from a woman in her 50s with chronic myeloid leukemia. Some clones in this sample may be carry-over from other donors' samples. The material was peripheral blood mononuclear cells, obtained before stem cell transplant. The rearranged segments are TRBV7-6 and TRBJ2-5; 8 middle bases align to TRBD1. The DNA sequence follows: TGTGCCAGCAGCTTAGGGACAGGGAGCGGAACCCAGTACTTC. Its coded protein is CASSLGTGSGTQYF.